The 30 T cell receptor beta chains in this list originate from one sample, sequenced in a study of T cells in Graves' hyperthyroidism and ophthalmopathy. There were TCR beta CDR3 regions amplified from RNA transcripts. RT-PCR in the first round (using the HTBI primer set) targeted the TCR CDR3. TCRdb passed the multiplex PCR reads through MiXCR, listing each CDR3 protein once. Of around 450,000 distinct CDR3 sequences in the sample, less than 20% are singletons; the top ten hold 11% to 15%. The specimen sequenced was blood. Receptor source: a woman younger than 30 with Graves' hyperthyroidism.

This clonotype was seen many times. The rearrangement uses TRBV5-1 and TRBJ1-1; D call uncertain. Germline CDR1 and CDR2: SGHRS and YFSETQ. The CDR3 contains 13 residues. Trimming stripped 2 bases from V and 5 bases from J, with 10 bases between. CDR3 coding DNA: TGCGCCAGCAGCTTCCGCGGGTTGACTGAAGCTTTCTTT. This translates into CASSFRGLTEAFF.

This clonotype was observed many times. The chain joins TRBV4-1 to TRBJ2-1; 10 positions agree with TRBD1. The germline CDR1 and CDR2 sequences are MGHRA and YSYEKL. The CDR3 is 15 residues long. The V and J ends lost 0 bases and 5 bases, in that order; junction bases with no gene match: 1. The CDR3 sequence is CASSQEGQGHNEQFF. The CDR3 DNA sequence: TGCGCCAGCAGCCAAGAGGGACAGGGGCACAATGAGCAGTTCTTC.

V is TRBV9 and J is TRBJ1-4; D is unclear. Germline assignment: CDR1 SGDLS and CDR2 YYNGEE. The CDR3 runs to 16 residues. With 0 bases removed from V and 3 bases from J, the gap between germline ends came to 12 bases. CDR3 sequence (DNA): TGTGCCAGCAGCGTAGGGACCGAGGGTGCTAATGAAAAACTGTTTTTT. Residues: CASSVGTEGANEKLFF.

J is TRBJ2-7 and V is TRBV19; 8 bases line up with TRBD2. The junction had 6 bases not matched to a gene; V was cut back by 3 bases and J by 2 bases. The CDR3 runs to 15 residues. Germline lookup yields CDR1 LNHDA and CDR2 SQIVND (reference sequence). Here the CDR3 DNA reads TGTGCCAGTAGTATGACCCCGGGACTAGCCTACGAGCAGTACTTC. Translated, it gives CASSMTPGLAYEQYF.

This clonotype has more than one count but fewer than ten. The chain combines TRBV7-2 with TRBJ2-1; TRBD1 matches 11 bases. Trimming took 5 bases from V and 6 from J; bases not matched to a gene: 9. CDR3 length: 16 amino acids. Germline V lookup: CDR1 SGHTA, CDR2 FQGNSA. The CDR3 reads CASSPMGGQGVNEQFF. Here the CDR3 DNA reads TGTGCCAGCAGCCCCATGGGGGGACAGGGGGTCAATGAGCAGTTCTTC.

The rearrangement uses TRBV6-1 and TRBJ2-7; a possible D gene is TRBD1 (5 bases). The germline V gene has CDR1 MNHNS and CDR2 SASEGT. The CDR3 extends over 15 amino acids. V was cut by 6 bases and J by 0 bases, with 15 bases left in between. In DNA form, the CDR3 reads TGTGCCAGCAGCCCTGGACATCCTAGCTCCTACGAGCAGTACTTC. This sequence encodes CASSPGHPSSYEQYF.

The sample holds a few counts of this clonotype. This chain links TRBV6-2 or TRBV6-3 with TRBJ1-1; D gene uncertain. The CDR3 spans 13 residues. Germline CDR1 MNHEY, CDR2 SVGEGT. V was cut by 3 bases and J by 1 base, with 6 bases left in between. The CDR3 spells CASSYLGNTEAFF. Written as DNA, the CDR3 is TGTGCCAGCAGTTATCTAGGGAACACTGAAGCTTTCTTT.

This clonotype has a count of ten or more. The DNA for the CDR3 is TGTGCCAGCTCACCGAAGGGTGTAGGCGAGCAGTACTTC. It translates to CASSPKGVGEQYF. The chain recombines TRBV18 with TRBJ2-7, with D uncertain. Germline CDR1 is KGHSH and CDR2 is LQKENI. V lost 3 bases and J lost 6, with 12 bases in between. The CDR3 contains 13 residues.

In this sample, this clonotype turned up many times. The chain uses TRBV29-1 and TRBJ2-1, with D perhaps given as TRBD1 or TRBD2 (7 bases each). Between the trimmed V and J ends, which lost 4 bases and 2 bases, there was a span of 15 bases. This CDR3 has 15 amino acids. Germline CDR1 and CDR2: SQVTM and ANQGSEA. The CDR3 DNA sequence: TGCAGCGTTGCCAAGGGGGCGGGGGCCTACAATGAGCAGTTCTTC. It translates to CSVAKGAGAYNEQFF.

Ten or more counts support this clonotype. CDR3 nucleotides: TGTGCCAGCAGCCACACAGGGGAGATTGGCTACACCTTC. Protein: CASSHTGEIGYTF. V is TRBV3-1 and J is TRBJ1-2, with 7 positions matching TRBD1. J lost 7 bases, V lost 3 bases, and 5 bases had no gene match. The CDR3 has 13 residues. Germline V gene data show CDR1 as LGHDT and CDR2 as YNNKEL (reference sequence).

In this sample, this clonotype turned up many times. The rearrangement uses TRBV6-6 and TRBJ2-7; the match to TRBD1 covers 8 bases. V was pared by 0 bases and J by 1 base, with 2 bases of the junction left unmatched. This CDR3 region has 15 residues. Looked up from germline, CDR1 is MNHNY and CDR2 is SVGAGI (reference sequence). The CDR3 region is CASSYSYRGSYEQYF. For the CDR3, the DNA is TGTGCCAGCAGTTACTCTTACAGGGGGTCCTACGAGCAGTACTTC.

This clonotype was detected only a few times. The chain carries TRBV4-1 and TRBJ2-1; 11 bases match TRBD2. The V segment lost 2 bases and the J segment 8 bases; nucleotides outside the gene matches: 23. CDR1 and CDR2 (germline): MGHRA, YSYEKL. The CDR3 is 21 amino acids. This chain's CDR3 is CASSQWGTSGSRPLALDEQFF. CDR3 coding DNA: TGCGCCAGCAGCCAATGGGGTACTAGCGGGAGCAGGCCCCTCGCATTGGATGAGCAGTTCTTC.

In its sample, this clonotype was seen many times. The rearrangement joins TRBV7-8 to TRBJ1-6; D gene uncertain. Trimming removed 1 base at V and 2 bases at J, with 9 bases between. The germline gives CDR1 SGHVS, CDR2 FQNEAQ. This CDR3 has 16 amino acids. The CDR3 is CASSLVGGTYNSPLHF. The CDR3 bases are TGTGCCAGCAGCTTAGTGGGTGGGACCTATAATTCACCCCTCCACTTT.

There are many counts of this clonotype. This chain uses TRBV28 with TRBJ2-6; D uncertain. This CDR3 spans 16 amino acids. V shed 6 bases and J shed 0 bases, with 12 bases lying between them. Germline values: CDR1 MDHEN, CDR2 SYDVKM. DNA of the CDR3: TGTGCCAGCAGCTCACCCGGACGCTCTGGGGCCAACGTCCTGACTTTC. This gives the protein CASSSPGRSGANVLTF.

There are a few counts of this clonotype. The chain is built from TRBV4-1 and TRBJ2-3; 10 bases fit TRBD1. V was clipped by 5 bases and J by 6 bases; unmatched bases: 11. This CDR3 spans 16 amino acids. Looked up from germline, CDR1 is MGHRA and CDR2 is YSYEKL. For the CDR3, the DNA is TGCGCCAGCAGCTCGCTCGGACAGGGGGTGGGGGATACGCAGTATTTT. Residues: CASSSLGQGVGDTQYF.

The chain employs TRBV6-1 and TRBJ1-3, with D unresolved. The V and J ends lost 1 base and 7 bases respectively, with 8 bases between them. Germline CDR1 reads MNHNS; CDR2 reads SASEGT. The CDR3 is 13 residues long. CDR3 sequence reads: CASSEGSRNTIYF. CDR3 coding DNA: TGTGCCAGCAGTGAAGGATCAAGGAACACCATATATTTT.

This clonotype appeared many times. This chain connects TRBV20-1 to TRBJ1-2, with 8 bases matching TRBD1. Germline CDR1 is DFQATT and CDR2 is SNEGSKA (reference sequence). Germline trimming cut 6 bases from V and 4 bases from J; bases unmatched to any gene: 4. The CDR3 covers 12 residues. CDR3: CSAKTGGYGYTF. The DNA for the CDR3 is TGCAGTGCAAAAACAGGGGGCTATGGCTACACCTTC.

The count of this clonotype is one. Being one base from a much bigger clone, this may be a read error. The V and J genes are TRBV27 and TRBJ2-7, with D perhaps matching TRBD2 (5 bases). The germline gives CDR1 MNHEY, CDR2 SMNVEV (reference sequence). Trimming left V 1 base short and J 2 bases short, with 9 bases between. This CDR3 is 14 amino acids long. The DNA of the CDR3 is TGTGCCAGCAGTTTATTCTCCGGGACCTACGAGCAGTACTTC. Its protein is CASSLFSGTYEQYF.

This clonotype appeared many times. In DNA form, the CDR3 reads TGTGCCAGCAGCTTAACGCCAGCGGGGCGGGAGTCAATCCAAGAGACCCAGTACTTC. This codes for CASSLTPAGRESIQETQYF. The chain couples TRBV7-3 to TRBJ2-5; TRBD2 matches at 7 bases. This CDR3 is 19 amino acids long. In germline, CDR1 is SGHTA, CDR2 FQGTGA. The V and J ends lost 0 bases and 1 base, in that order; junction bases with no gene match: 14.

This clonotype was found many times. The rearrangement uses TRBV7-8 and TRBJ1-2, with a possible D match to TRBD1 (6 bases). Trimming took 5 bases from V and 9 from J, leaving 16 bases between them. Germline V lookup: CDR1 SGHVS, CDR2 FQNEAQ. This CDR3 comprises 13 residues. The CDR3 protein is CASSPQGDRRYTF. The CDR3 DNA is TGTGCCAGCAGCCCACAGGGAGATAGACGCTACACCTTC.

This clonotype showed up many times. The chain carries TRBV10-2 and TRBJ1-1; maybe TRBD1 (6 bases). The V gene's germline CDR1 is WSHSY and CDR2 SAAADI. The CDR3 has 11 residues. Trimming cost V 5 bases and J 12 bases, with 13 bases left between them. This CDR3 reads CASSRSRGTFF. The CDR3 DNA is TGCGCCAGCAGTAGGAGCAGGGGAACTTTCTTT.

V is TRBV7-6 and J is TRBJ2-1, with D maybe TRBD2 (5 bases). The CDR3 contains 15 residues. V was clipped by 5 bases and J by 0 bases, with 11 bases between them. Germline CDR1 and CDR2: SGHVS and FNYEAQ. The CDR3 region is CASSPDFSSYNEQFF. The DNA for the CDR3 is TGTGCCAGCAGCCCGGACTTCAGCTCCTACAATGAGCAGTTCTTC.

This clonotype was recorded a few times. An end of the junction does not agree with germline; a read error may underlie this. The rearrangement links TRBV20-1 to TRBJ1-2, with TRBD1 matching 8 bases. Germline V gene data show CDR1 as DFQATT and CDR2 as SNEGSKA (reference sequence). The CDR3 totals 16 residues. CDR3 sequence (DNA): TGCAATGCTACCACCAGCGGGGACAGGCGCCCCTATGGCTACACCTTC. Translating gives CNATTSGDRRPYGYTF.

Worth noting for this clonotype: A read error may be the cause here, since a much bigger clone is one base away. The chain joins TRBV28 to TRBJ2-7, with D perhaps matching TRBD1 (6 bases). Germline CDR1 reads MDHEN; CDR2 reads SYDVKM. This CDR3 comprises 17 residues. CDR3 amino acids: CASRPRAGTSLSYEQHF. The CDR3 DNA reads TGTGCCAGCAGACCACGAGCCGGGACATCACTCTCCTACGAGCAGCACTTC.

This clonotype was seen ten or more times. The chain couples TRBV27 to TRBJ2-7; D is possibly TRBD1 or TRBD2 (5 bases each). CDR3 length: 13 residues. Germline V gene sequence: CDR1 MNHEY, CDR2 SMNVEV (reference sequence). Trimming took off 4 bases at V and 1 base at J, with 8 bases between the two ends. CDR3 amino acids: CASSWGNSYEQYF. The CDR3 bases are TGTGCCAGCAGTTGGGGGAATTCCTACGAGCAGTACTTC.

The chain has TRBV11-2 and TRBJ2-7; D possibly corresponds to TRBD1 (5 bases). This CDR3 contains 15 residues. Germline CDR1 and CDR2: SGHAT and FQNNGV. V was clipped by 5 bases and J by 3 bases, with 17 bases between them. The CDR3, as DNA: TGTGCCAGCAGCCAAAGCAGGGATTCTATCTACGAGCAGTACTTC. Translation: CASSQSRDSIYEQYF. The full variable domain, its missing parts supplied by reference TRBV11-2 and TRBJ2-7, is EAGVAQSPRYKIIEKRQSVAFWCNPISGHATLYWYQQILGQGPKLLIQFQNNGVVDDSQLPKDRFSAERLKGVDSTLKIQPAKLEDSAVYLCASSQSRDSIYEQYFGPGTRLTVT.

This clonotype was picked up many times. The chain has TRBV11-2 and TRBJ2-1; TRBD2 might be the D (6 bases). V gave up 6 bases and J gave up 4 bases, with 19 bases separating them. This CDR3 is built from 16 residues. Per germline, CDR1 SGHAT and CDR2 FQNNGV. In DNA form, the CDR3 reads TGTGCCAGCAGTCGTCAAGGAGCGGGTTTATACAATGAGCAGTTCTTC. Amino acids: CASSRQGAGLYNEQFF.

Note on this clonotype: As the CDR3 is not closed by the conserved phenylalanine or tryptophan, this likely results from a read error. The genes are TRBV5-1 and TRBJ2-2, with TRBD1 as a possible D gene (5 bases). Trimming pared 2 bases from V and 1 base from J, leaving 15 bases between. This CDR3 region has 17 residues. Germline CDR1 and CDR2: SGHRS and YFSETQ. The CDR3 loop is CASSLPQGKGNTGELFL. The CDR3 DNA reads TGCGCCAGCAGCTTACCGCAGGGAAAAGGGAACACCGGGGAGCTGTTTCTT.

This chain uses TRBV20-1 with TRBJ2-4, with D perhaps matching TRBD1 or TRBD2 (5 bases each). V was pared by 0 bases and J by 6 bases, with 18 bases between. The CDR3 covers 16 residues. Per the germline V gene, CDR1 is DFQATT and CDR2 is SNEGSKA (reference sequence). CDR3 bases: TGCAGTGCTAGAGATGGTTCGGGGCCGGAAAGAAACATTCAGTACTTC. Translating gives CSARDGSGPERNIQYF.

This clonotype was counted between two and nine times. The V gene is TRBV12-3 or TRBV12-4, the J gene TRBJ2-2; 7 nucleotides line up with TRBD1. With 7 bases clipped from V and 2 bases from J, the junction kept 19 bases outside the gene matches. The CDR3 runs 19 residues. The CDR3 DNA sequence: TGTGCCAGCAACCTGGGACAGTCCCTGGGGTGGTTAAACACCGGGGAGCTGTTTTTT. It translates to CASNLGQSLGWLNTGELFF.